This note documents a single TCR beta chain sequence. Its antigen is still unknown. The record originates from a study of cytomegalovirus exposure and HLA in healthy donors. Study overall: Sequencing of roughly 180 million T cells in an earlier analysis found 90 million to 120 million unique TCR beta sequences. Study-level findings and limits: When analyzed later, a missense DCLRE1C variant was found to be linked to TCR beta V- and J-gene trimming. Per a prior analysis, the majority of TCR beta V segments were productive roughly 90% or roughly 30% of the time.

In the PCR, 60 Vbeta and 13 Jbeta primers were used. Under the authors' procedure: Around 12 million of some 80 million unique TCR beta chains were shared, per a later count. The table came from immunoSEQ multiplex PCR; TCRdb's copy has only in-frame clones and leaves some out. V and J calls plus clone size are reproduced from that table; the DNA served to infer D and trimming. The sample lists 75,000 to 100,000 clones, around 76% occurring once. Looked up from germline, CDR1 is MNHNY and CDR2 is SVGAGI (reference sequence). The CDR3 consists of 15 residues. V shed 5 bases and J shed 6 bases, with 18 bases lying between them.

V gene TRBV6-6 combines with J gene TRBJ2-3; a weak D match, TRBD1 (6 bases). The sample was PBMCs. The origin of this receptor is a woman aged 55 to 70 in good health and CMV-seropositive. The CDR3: CASSPGHSYHDTQYF. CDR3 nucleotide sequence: TGTGCCAGCAGTCCGGGACATTCATATCACGATACGCAGTATTTT.